This TCR beta chain was retrieved from a study of T cell repertoires in cytomegalovirus infection. The overall study: CMV infection and matching HLA type were both indicated by public TCR beta signatures.

J was trimmed by 7 bases and V by 8 bases; bases with no gene match: 12. Per the germline V gene, CDR1 is MNHEY and CDR2 is SVGEGT. The CDR3 loop spans 14 amino acids. In this sample, this clonotype turned up many times. Its antigen is not identified. TCRdb independently ran MiXCR on the reads; one entry per CDR3 protein. The sample records 600,000 to 800,000 distinct CDR3 sequences, roughly 24% being singletons. General observations from the study: Summed public TCR beta family frequency identified CMV carriers bearing the relevant HLA. The ex vivo response was dominated by HLA-C-restricted CMV-specific TCR beta clonotypes.

The clonotype comes from a human donor in good health (CMV status not recorded). Some clones in this sample may be carry-over from other donors' samples. Sequences were obtained from CD8+ T cells from PBMCs. This chain joins TRBV6-2 or TRBV6-3 and TRBJ2-7, with TRBD1 matching 9 bases. DNA of the CDR3: TGTGCCAGCCTGCCGGGACAGGGAAAGAGGGAGCAGTACGTC. It encodes CASLPGQGKREQYV.